This TCR beta chain was recovered during a study of Graves' ophthalmopathy and Graves' hyperthyroidism. CDR1 SQVTM and CDR2 ANQGSEA come from the germline V gene. CDR3 length: 15 amino acids. The V and J ends lost 6 bases and 6 bases, in that order; junction bases with no gene match: 11. Ages of hyperthyroidism patients ran from 18 to 65, and their diagnoses were new, under 2 months' duration. Amplification of the TCR beta CDR3 regions used RNA transcripts (as template). HTBI-primed first-round RT-PCR preceded second-round multiplex PCR. TCRdb reanalysed the multiplex PCR reads using MiXCR and keeps one entry per CDR3 protein. Among over a million distinct CDR3 sequences listed, roughly two fifths were seen once. This clonotype appeared many times.

This chain joins TRBV29-1 and TRBJ2-7; 13 bases agree with TRBD2. Sequencing was performed on peripheral blood or thyroid tissue (not recorded which). This receptor was obtained from an adult man with Graves' hyperthyroidism. CDR3 coding DNA: TGCAGCGTGGAAACCGGACTAGCGGGAGTCCCCGAGCAGTACTTC. Protein: CSVETGLAGVPEQYF.